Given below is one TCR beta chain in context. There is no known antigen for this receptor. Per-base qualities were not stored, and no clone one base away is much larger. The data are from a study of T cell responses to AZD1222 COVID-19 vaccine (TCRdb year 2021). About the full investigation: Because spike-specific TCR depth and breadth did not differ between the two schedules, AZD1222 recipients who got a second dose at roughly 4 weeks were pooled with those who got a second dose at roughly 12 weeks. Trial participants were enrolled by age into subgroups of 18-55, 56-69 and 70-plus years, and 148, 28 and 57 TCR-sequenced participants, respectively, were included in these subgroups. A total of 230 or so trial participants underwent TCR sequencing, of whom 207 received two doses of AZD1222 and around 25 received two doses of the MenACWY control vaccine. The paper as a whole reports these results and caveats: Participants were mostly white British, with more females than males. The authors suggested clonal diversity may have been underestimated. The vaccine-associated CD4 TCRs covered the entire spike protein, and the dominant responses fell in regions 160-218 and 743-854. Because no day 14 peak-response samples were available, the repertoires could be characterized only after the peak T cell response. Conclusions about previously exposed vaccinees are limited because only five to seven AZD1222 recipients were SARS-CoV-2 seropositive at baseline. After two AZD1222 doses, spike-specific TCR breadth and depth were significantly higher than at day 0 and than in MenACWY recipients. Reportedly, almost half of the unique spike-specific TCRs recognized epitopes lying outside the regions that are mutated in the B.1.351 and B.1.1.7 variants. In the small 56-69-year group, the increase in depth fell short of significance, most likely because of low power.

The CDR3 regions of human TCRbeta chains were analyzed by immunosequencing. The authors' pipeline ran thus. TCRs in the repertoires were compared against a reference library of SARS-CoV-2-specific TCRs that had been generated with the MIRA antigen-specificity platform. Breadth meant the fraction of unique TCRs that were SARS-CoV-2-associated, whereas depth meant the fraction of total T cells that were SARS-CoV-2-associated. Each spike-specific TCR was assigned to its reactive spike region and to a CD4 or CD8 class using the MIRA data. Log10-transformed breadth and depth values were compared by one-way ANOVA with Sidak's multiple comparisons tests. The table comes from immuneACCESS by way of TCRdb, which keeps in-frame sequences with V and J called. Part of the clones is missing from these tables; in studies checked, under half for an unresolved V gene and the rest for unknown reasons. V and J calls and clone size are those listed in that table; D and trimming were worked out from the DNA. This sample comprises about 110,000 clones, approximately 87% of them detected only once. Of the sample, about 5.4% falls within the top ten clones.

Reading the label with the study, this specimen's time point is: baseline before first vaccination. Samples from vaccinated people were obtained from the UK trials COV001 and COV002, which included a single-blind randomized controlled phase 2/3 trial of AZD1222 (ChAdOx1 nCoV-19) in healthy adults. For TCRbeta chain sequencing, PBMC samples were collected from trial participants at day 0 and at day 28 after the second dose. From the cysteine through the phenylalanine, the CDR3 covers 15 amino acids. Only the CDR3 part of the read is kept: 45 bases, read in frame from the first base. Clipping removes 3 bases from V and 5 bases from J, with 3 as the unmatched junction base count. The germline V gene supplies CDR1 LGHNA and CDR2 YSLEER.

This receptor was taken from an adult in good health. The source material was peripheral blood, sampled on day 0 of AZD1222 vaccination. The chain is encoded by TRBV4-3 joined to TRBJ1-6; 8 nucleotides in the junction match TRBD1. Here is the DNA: TGCGCCAGCAGCCAGAGACAGGGGCATAATTCACCCCTCCACTTT. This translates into CASSQRQGHNSPLHF.